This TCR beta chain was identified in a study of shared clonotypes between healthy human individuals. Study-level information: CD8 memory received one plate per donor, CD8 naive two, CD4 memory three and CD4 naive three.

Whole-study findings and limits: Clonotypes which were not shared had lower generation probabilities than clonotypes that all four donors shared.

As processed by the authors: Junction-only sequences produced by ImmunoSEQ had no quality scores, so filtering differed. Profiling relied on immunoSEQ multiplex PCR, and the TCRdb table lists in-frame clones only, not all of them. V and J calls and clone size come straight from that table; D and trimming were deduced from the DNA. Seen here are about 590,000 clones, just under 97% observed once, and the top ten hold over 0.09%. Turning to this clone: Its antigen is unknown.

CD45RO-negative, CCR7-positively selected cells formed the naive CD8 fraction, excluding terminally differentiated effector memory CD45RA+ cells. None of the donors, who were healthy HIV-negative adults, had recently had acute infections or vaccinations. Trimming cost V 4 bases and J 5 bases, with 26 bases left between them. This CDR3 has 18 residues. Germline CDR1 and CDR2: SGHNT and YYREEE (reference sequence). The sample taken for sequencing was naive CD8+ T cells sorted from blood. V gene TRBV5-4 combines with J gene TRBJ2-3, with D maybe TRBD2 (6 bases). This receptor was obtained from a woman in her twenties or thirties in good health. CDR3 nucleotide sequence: TGTGCCAGCAGCGCCAAAGTGATCGCGGGACGGCCCGGAGATACGCAGTATTTT. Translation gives CASSAKVIAGRPGDTQYF.